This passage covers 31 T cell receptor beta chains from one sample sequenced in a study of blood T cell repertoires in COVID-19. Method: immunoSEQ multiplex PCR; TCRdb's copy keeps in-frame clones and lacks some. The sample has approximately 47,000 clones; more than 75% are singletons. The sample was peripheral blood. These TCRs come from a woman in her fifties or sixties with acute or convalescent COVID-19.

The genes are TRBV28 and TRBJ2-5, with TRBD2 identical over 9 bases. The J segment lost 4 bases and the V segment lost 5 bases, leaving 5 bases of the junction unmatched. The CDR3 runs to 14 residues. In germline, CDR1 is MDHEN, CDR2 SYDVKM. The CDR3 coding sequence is TGTGCCAGCAGTGGAAGCGGGGGGTTAGAGACCCAGTACTTC. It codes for CASSGSGGLETQYF.

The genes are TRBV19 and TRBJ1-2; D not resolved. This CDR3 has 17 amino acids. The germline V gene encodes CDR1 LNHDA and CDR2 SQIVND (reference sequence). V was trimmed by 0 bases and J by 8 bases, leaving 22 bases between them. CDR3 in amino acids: CASSIDLRGINLGGYTF. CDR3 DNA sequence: TGTGCCAGTAGTATAGATTTAAGAGGGATTAATTTGGGAGGCTACACCTTC. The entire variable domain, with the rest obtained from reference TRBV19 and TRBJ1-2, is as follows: DGGITQSPKYLFRKEGQNVTLSCEQNLNHDAMYWYRQDPGQGLRLIYYSQIVNDFQKGDIAEGYSVSREKKESFPLTVTSAQKNPTAFYLCASSIDLRGINLGGYTFGSGTRLTVV.

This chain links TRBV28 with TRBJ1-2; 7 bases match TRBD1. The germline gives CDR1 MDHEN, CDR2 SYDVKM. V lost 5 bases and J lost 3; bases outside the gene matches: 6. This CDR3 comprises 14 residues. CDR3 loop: CASSKNRGHYGYTF. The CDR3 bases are TGTGCCAGCAGTAAAAACAGGGGCCACTATGGCTACACCTTC.

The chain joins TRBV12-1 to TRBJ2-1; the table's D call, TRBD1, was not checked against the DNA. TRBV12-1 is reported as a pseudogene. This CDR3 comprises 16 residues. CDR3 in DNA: TGTGCCAGCAGCTTGGTCGGACAGGGGGATGCCTATGAGCAGTTCTTC. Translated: CASSLVGQGDAYEQFF.

The CDR3: CASSDRDRVVDTQYF. In DNA form, the CDR3 reads TGTGCCAGCAGTGATAGGGACAGGGTCGTAGATACGCAGTATTTT. The chain links TRBV6-1 to TRBJ2-3, with TRBD1 identical over 9 bases. V dropped 3 bases and J dropped 5; count of bases not matched to a gene: 6. The length of the CDR3 is 15 residues. The V gene's germline CDR1 is MNHNS and CDR2 SASEGT.

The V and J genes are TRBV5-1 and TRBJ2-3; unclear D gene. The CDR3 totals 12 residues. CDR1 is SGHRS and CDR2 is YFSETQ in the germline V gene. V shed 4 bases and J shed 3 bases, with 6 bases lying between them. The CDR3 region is CASSLDTDTQYF. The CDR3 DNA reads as TGCGCCAGCAGCCTAGATACAGATACGCAGTATTTT.

The CDR3 here is CASPGTGDLSGNTIYF. The CDR3 DNA reads TGTGCCAGCCCCGGGACAGGGGACCTCTCTGGAAACACCATATATTTT. The chain uses TRBV14 and TRBJ1-3; 10 bases match TRBD1. The CDR3 is 16 residues long. V gave up 8 bases and J gave up 0 bases; unmatched junction bases: 7. The V gene's germline CDR1 is SGHDN and CDR2 FVKESK.

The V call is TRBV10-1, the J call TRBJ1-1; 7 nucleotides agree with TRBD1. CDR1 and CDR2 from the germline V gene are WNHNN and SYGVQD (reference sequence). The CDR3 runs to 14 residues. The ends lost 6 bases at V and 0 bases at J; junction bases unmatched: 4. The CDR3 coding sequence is TGCGCCAGCAGCTCGGGACAGATGAACACTGAAGCTTTCTTT. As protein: CASSSGQMNTEAFF.

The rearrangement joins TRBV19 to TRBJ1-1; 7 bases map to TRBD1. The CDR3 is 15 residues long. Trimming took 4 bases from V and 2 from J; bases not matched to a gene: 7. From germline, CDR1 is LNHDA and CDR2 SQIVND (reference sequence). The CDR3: CASSRTDRVNTEAFF. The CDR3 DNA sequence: TGTGCCAGTAGTAGGACCGACAGGGTTAACACTGAAGCTTTCTTT.

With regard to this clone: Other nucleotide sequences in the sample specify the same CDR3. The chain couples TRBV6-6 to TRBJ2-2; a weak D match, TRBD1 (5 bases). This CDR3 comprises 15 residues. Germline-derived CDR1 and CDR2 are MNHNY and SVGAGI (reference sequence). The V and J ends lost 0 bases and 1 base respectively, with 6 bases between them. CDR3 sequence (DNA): TGTGCCAGCAGTTACTCCGGACAGAACACCGGGGAGCTGTTTTTT. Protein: CASSYSGQNTGELFF.

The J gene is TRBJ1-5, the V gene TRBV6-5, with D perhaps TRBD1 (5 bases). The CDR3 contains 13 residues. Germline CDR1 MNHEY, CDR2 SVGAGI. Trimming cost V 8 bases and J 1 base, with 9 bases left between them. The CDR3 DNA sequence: TGTGCCAGCCGGGGGACCAGCAATCAGCCCCAGCATTTT. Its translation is CASRGTSNQPQHF.

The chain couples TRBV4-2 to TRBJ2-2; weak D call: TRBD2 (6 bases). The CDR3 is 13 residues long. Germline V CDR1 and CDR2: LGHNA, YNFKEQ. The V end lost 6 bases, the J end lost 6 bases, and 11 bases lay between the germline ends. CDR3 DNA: TGTGCCAGCAGTATGGGGGAGGCCGGGGAGCTGTTTTTT. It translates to CASSMGEAGELFF.

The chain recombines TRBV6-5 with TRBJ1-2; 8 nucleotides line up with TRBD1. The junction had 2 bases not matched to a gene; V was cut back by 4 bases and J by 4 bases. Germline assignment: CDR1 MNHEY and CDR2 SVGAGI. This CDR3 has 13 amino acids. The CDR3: CASSFQGAYGYTF. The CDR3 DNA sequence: TGTGCCAGCAGTTTCCAGGGGGCCTATGGCTACACCTTC.

The CDR3 sequence is CASSLAVVPGSPLHF. CDR3 sequence (DNA): TGCGCCAGCAGCTTGGCCGTGGTCCCAGGTTCACCCCTCCACTTT. The chain links TRBV5-1 to TRBJ1-6; D remains unclear. With 0 bases removed from V and 9 bases from J, the gap between germline ends came to 13 bases. The CDR3 covers 15 residues. The V gene's germline CDR1 is SGHRS and CDR2 YFSETQ. The entire variable domain, with the rest obtained from reference TRBV5-1 and TRBJ1-6, is as follows: KAGVTQTPRYLIKTRGQQVTLSCSPISGHRSVSWYQQTPGQGLQFLFEYFSETQRNKGNFPGRFSGRQFSNSRSEMNVSTLELGDSALYLCASSLAVVPGSPLHFGNGTRLTVT.

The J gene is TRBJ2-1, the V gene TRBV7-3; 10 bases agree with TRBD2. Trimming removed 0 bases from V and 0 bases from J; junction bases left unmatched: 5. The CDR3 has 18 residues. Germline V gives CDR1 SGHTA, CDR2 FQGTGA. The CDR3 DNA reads TGTGCCAGCAGCTTAACAAGGGCTAGCGGGAGCTCCTACAATGAGCAGTTCTTC. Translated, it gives CASSLTRASGSSYNEQFF.

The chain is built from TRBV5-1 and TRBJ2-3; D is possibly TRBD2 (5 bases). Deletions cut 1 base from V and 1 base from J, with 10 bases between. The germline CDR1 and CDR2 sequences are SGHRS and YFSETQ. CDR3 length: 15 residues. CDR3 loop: CASSLTGIRTDTQYF. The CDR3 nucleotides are TGCGCCAGCAGCTTGACCGGGATCCGCACAGATACGCAGTATTTT. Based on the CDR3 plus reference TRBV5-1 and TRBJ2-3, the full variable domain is KAGVTQTPRYLIKTRGQQVTLSCSPISGHRSVSWYQQTPGQGLQFLFEYFSETQRNKGNFPGRFSGRQFSNSRSEMNVSTLELGDSALYLCASSLTGIRTDTQYFGPGTRLTVL.

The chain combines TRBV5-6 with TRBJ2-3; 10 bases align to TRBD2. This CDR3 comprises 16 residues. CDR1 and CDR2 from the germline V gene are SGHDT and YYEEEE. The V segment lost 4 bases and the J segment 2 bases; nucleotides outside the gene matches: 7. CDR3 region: CASSRIAGGSTDTQYF. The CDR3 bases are TGTGCCAGCAGCCGAATAGCGGGGGGCTCCACAGATACGCAGTATTTT.

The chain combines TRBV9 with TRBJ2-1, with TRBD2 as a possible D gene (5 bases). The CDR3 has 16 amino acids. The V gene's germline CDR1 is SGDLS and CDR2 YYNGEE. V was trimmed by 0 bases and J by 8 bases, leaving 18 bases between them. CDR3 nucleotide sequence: TGTGCCAGCAGCGTAGGCAGGAGGACCCCGATCGATGAGCAGTTCTTC. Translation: CASSVGRRTPIDEQFF.

CDR3: CASSLYPTGRGGEKLFF. The CDR3 DNA reads as TGTGCCAGCAGTTTATACCCCACAGGGAGGGGAGGGGAAAAACTGTTTTTT. J is TRBJ1-4 and V is TRBV28; perhaps TRBD1 as D (6 bases). CDR3 size: 17 residues. CDR1 and CDR2 from the germline V gene are MDHEN and SYDVKM. The V end lost 1 base, the J end lost 8 bases, and 20 bases lay between the germline ends.

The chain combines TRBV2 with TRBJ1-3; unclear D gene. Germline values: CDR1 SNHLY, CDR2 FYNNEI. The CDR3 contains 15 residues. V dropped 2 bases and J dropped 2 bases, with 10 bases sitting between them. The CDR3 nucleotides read TGTGCCAGCAGTGAATCGGCGGGGACTGGAAACACCATATATTTT. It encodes CASSESAGTGNTIYF.

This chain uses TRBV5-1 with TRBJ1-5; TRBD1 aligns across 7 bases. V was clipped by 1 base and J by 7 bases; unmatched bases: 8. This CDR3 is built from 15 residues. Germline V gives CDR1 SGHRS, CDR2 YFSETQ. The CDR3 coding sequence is TGCGCCAGCAGCTTGATAGGAGGGGGCGGACAGCCCCAGCATTTT. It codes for CASSLIGGGGQPQHF.

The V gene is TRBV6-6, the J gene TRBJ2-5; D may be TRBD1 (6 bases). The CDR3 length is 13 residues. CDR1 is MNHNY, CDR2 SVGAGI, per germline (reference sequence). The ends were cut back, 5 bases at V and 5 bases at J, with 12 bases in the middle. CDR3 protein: CASSLRGSETQYF. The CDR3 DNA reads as TGTGCCAGCAGTCTCAGGGGATCTGAGACCCAGTACTTC.

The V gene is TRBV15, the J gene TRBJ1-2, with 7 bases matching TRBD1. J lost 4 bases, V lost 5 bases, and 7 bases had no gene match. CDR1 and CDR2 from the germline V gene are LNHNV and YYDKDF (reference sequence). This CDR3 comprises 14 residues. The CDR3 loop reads CATSPTGQAYGYTF. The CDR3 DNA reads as TGTGCCACCAGCCCGACCGGACAGGCCTATGGCTACACCTTC.

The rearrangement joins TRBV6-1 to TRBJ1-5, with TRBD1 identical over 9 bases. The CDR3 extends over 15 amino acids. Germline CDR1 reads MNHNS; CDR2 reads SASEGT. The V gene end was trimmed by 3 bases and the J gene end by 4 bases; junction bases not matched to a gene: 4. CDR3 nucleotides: TGTGCCAGCAGTGACGGGACAGGGAGGAATCAGCCCCAGCATTTT. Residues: CASSDGTGRNQPQHF.

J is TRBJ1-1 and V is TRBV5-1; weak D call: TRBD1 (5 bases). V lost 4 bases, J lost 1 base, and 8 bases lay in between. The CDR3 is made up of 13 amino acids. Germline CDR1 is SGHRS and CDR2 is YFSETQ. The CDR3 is CASSATANTEAFF. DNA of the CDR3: TGCGCCAGCAGCGCGACAGCGAACACTGAAGCTTTCTTT. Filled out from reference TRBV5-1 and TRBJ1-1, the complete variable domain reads KAGVTQTPRYLIKTRGQQVTLSCSPISGHRSVSWYQQTPGQGLQFLFEYFSETQRNKGNFPGRFSGRQFSNSRSEMNVSTLELGDSALYLCASSATANTEAFFGQGTRLTVV.

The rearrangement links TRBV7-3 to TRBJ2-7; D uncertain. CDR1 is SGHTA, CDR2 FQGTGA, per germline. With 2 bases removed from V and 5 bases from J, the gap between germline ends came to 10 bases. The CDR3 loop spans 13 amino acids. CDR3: CASSLVPGDEQYF. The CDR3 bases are TGTGCCAGCAGCTTAGTTCCGGGTGACGAGCAGTACTTC.

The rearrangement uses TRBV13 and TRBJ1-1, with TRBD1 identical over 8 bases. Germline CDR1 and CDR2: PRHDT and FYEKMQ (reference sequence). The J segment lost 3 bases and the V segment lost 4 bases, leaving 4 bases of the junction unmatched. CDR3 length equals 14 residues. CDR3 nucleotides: TGTGCCAGCAGCTCCAGGGGGCGGGACACTGAAGCTTTCTTT. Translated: CASSSRGRDTEAFF.

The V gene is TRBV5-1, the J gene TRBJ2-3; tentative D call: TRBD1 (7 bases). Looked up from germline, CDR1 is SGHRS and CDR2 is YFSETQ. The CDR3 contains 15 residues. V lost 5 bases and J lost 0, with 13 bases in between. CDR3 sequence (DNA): TGCGCCAGCAGTATGACAGGGACTAGCACAGATACGCAGTATTTT. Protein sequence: CASSMTGTSTDTQYF.

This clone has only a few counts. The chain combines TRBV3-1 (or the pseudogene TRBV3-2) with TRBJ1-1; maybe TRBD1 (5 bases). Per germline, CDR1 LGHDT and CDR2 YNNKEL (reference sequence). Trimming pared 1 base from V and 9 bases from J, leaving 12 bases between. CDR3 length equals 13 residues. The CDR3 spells CASSQARGFQAFF. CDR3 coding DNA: TGTGCCAGCAGCCAAGCCCGGGGGTTCCAAGCTTTCTTT.

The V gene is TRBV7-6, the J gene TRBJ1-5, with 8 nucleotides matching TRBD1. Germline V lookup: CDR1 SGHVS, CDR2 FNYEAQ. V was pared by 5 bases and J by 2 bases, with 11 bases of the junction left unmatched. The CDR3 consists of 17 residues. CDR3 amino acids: CASSPRTGRLGNQPQHF. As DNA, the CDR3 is TGTGCCAGCAGCCCCCGGACAGGGCGCTTGGGCAATCAGCCCCAGCATTTT.

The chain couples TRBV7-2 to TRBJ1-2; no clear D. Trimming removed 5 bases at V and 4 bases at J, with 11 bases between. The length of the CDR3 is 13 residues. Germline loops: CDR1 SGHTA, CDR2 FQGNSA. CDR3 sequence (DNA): TGTGCCAGCAGCACCGGTGAAGTCTATGGCTACACCTTC. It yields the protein CASSTGEVYGYTF.